This T cell receptor beta chain was recovered during a study of blood T cell repertoires in COVID-19. Study as a whole: Sample material is recorded as cDNA or gDNA derived from T cells, B-cell-depleted T cells, or PBMCs.

Germline CDR1 and CDR2: LNHNV and YYDKDF (reference sequence). The germline V and J ends were trimmed by 1 base and 4 bases, with 13 bases remaining between them. The CDR3 covers 15 residues. Clones were sequenced by immunoSEQ multiplex PCR, and TCRdb holds only the in-frame ones, with some missing. The table includes some 140,000 clones, about 90% detected once. The J gene is TRBJ1-1, the V gene TRBV15; a weak D match, TRBD1 (6 bases). The sequence was obtained from a man aged 45 to 65 with active COVID-19. Sequenced input: peripheral blood. CDR3 protein: CATSRARGAGTEAFF. The CDR3 bases are TGTGCCACCAGCAGAGCACGGGGGGCGGGCACTGAAGCTTTCTTT.